This T cell receptor (beta chain) emerged from a study of control samples from healthy donors and cancer patients. Germline CDR1 and CDR2: MRHNA and SNTAGT. Trimming cost V 4 bases and J 3 bases, with 9 bases left between them. CDR3 length: 13 residues. Some clones are missing from TCRdb's copy, which holds only in-frame ones; the method was immunoSEQ multiplex PCR. The sample yields approximately 7,000 clones, around three quarters seen once. What was sequenced was formalin-fixed, paraffin-embedded tissue. This chain connects TRBV6-4 to TRBJ1-1; D is uncertain. The clonotype originates from a male donor with melanoma. CDR3: CASSVTQYTEAFF. The CDR3 nucleotides are TGTGCCAGCAGTGTAACGCAGTACACTGAAGCTTTCTTT.